This TCR beta chain was found in a study of CD8 T cells in ankylosing spondylitis. Study-level findings and limits: A TCR beta motif of seven or eight highly homologous variants appeared characteristic of ankylosing spondylitis blood.

This clonotype was seen only a few times. No antigen is known for it. A quantitative 5'-RACE method, one with molecular barcodes, was used to make TCR beta libraries. TCRdb fed the 5' RACE reads into MiXCR, producing one record per CDR3 protein. The sample holds about 160,000 distinct CDR3 sequences, about 16% seen once. The ends were cut back, 4 bases at V and 1 base at J, with 33 bases in the middle. From germline, CDR1 is LGHNA and CDR2 YNFKEQ. There are 22 residues in the CDR3. The sequencing sample was made of blood, either unsorted or a sorted T cell fraction (not recorded which). The clonotype was recovered from a male donor with ankylosing spondylitis or in good health (not recorded which). J is TRBJ2-3 and V is TRBV4-2; TRBD1 might be the D (6 bases). This CDR3 is CASSLNRDLRDAGQPRTDTQYF. In DNA form, the CDR3 reads TGTGCCAGCAGCCTCAACCGAGACCTCCGGGACGCTGGACAGCCTCGCACAGATACGCAGTATTTT.